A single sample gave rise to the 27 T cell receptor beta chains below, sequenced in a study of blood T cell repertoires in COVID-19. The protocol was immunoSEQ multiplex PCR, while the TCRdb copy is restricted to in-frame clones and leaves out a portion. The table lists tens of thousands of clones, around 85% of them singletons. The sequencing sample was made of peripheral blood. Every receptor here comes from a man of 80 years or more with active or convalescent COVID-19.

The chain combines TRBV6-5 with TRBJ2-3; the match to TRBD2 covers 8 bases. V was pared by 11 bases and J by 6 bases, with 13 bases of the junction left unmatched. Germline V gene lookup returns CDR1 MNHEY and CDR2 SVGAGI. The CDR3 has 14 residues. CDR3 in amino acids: CASRSSGSGDTQYF. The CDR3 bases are TGTGCCTCTAGGTCTAGCGGGTCTGGGGATACGCAGTATTTT.

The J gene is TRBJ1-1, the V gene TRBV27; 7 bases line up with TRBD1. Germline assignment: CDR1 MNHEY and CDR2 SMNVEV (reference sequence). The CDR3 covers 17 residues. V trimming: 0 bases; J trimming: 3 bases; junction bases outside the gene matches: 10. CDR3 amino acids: CASSLSREQGWDTEAFF. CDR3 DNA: TGTGCCAGCAGTTTATCTAGGGAACAGGGGTGGGACACTGAAGCTTTCTTT.

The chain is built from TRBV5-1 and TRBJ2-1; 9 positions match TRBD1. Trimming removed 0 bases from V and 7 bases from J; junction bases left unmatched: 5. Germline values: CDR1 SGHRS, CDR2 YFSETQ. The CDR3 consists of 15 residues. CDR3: CASSLAGQGRNEQFF. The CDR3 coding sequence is TGCGCCAGCAGCTTGGCGGGACAGGGTAGGAATGAGCAGTTCTTC.

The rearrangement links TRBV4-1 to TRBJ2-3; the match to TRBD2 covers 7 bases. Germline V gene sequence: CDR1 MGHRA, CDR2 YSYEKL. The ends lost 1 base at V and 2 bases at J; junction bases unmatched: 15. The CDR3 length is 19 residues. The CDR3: CASSQGVSGGRDPTDTQYF. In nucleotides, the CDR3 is TGCGCCAGCAGCCAAGGCGTATCCGGCGGGAGAGATCCCACAGATACGCAGTATTTT.

The CDR3 DNA reads as TGTGCTAGTGGTTTGGTCCCCCAACGGGACAATGAGCAGTTCTTC. This sequence encodes CASGLVPQRDNEQFF. The chain links TRBV12-5 to TRBJ2-1; D not certain. The length of the CDR3 is 15 residues. Trimming took off 0 bases at V and 5 bases at J, with 11 bases between the two ends. Germline V gene sequence: CDR1 LGHNT, CDR2 FRNRAP. Based on the CDR3 plus reference TRBV12-5 and TRBJ2-1, the full variable domain is DARVTQTPRHKVTEMGQEVTMRCQPILGHNTVFWYRQTMMQGLELLAYFRNRAPLDDSGMPKDRFSAEMPDATLATLKIQPSEPRDSAVYFCASGLVPQRDNEQFFGPGTRLTVL.

The CDR3 sequence is CASSQERGGVDTQYF. As DNA, the CDR3 is TGCGCCAGCAGCCAAGAGAGGGGAGGGGTAGATACGCAGTATTTT. The V and J genes are TRBV4-1 and TRBJ2-3; 7 bases align to TRBD2. CDR1 MGHRA and CDR2 YSYEKL come from the germline V gene. The CDR3 runs 15 residues. The ends lost 0 bases at V and 5 bases at J; junction bases unmatched: 5.

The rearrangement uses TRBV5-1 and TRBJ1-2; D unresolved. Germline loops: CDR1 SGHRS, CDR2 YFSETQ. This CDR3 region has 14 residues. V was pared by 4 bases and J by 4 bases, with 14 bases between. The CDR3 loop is CASSPAERIYGYTF. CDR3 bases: TGCGCCAGCAGCCCGGCGGAGCGGATCTATGGCTACACCTTC. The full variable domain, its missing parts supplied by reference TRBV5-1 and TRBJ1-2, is KAGVTQTPRYLIKTRGQQVTLSCSPISGHRSVSWYQQTPGQGLQFLFEYFSETQRNKGNFPGRFSGRQFSNSRSEMNVSTLELGDSALYLCASSPAERIYGYTFGSGTRLTVV.

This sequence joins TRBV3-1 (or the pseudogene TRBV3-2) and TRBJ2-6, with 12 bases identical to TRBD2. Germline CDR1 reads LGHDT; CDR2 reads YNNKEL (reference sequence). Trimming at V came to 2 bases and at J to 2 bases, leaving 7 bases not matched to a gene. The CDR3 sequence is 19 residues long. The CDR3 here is CASSQRLAGGPPGANVLTF. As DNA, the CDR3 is TGTGCCAGCAGCCAACGCCTAGCGGGAGGGCCGCCTGGGGCCAACGTCCTGACTTTC.

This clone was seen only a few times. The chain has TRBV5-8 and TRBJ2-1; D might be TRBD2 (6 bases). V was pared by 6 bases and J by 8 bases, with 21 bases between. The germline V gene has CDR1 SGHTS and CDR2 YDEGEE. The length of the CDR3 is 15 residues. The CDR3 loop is CASILGGSGIDEQFF. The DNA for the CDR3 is TGTGCCAGCATCCTGGGGGGATCTGGTATCGATGAGCAGTTCTTC.

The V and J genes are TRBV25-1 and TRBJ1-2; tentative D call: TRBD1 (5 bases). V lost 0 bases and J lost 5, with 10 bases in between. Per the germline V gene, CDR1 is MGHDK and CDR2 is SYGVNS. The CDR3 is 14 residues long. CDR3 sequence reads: CASSEYQDRYGYTF. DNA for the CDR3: TGTGCCAGCAGTGAATATCAAGACAGATATGGCTACACCTTC.

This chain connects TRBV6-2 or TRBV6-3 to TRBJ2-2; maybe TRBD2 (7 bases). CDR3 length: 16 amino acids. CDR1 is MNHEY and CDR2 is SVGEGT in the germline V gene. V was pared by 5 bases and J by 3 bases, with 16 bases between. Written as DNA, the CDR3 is TGTGCCAGCAGTCGACGGGGGGCCTTCGACACCGGGGAGCTGTTTTTT. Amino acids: CASSRRGAFDTGELFF.

CDR3 residues: CAISEPGGRNYGYTF. The CDR3 coding sequence is TGTGCCATCAGTGAGCCCGGAGGTAGAAACTATGGCTACACCTTC. The chain carries TRBV10-3 and TRBJ1-2; the D is unclear. The germline V and J ends were trimmed by 2 bases and 2 bases, with 12 bases remaining between them. CDR1 and CDR2 (germline): ENHRY, SYGVKD. CDR3 length: 15 residues.

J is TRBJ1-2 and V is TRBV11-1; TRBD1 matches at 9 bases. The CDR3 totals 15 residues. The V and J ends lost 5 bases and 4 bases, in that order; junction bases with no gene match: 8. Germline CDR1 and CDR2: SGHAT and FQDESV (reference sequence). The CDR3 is CASSPNRGPTYGYTF. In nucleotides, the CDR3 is TGTGCCAGCAGCCCGAACAGGGGGCCTACCTATGGCTACACCTTC.

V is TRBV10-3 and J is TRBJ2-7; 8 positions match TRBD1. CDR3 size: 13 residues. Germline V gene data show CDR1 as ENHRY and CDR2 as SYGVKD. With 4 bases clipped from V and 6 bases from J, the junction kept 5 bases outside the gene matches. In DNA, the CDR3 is TGTGCCATCAGTGTAGACAGGGGTGGCGAGCAGTACTTC. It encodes CAISVDRGGEQYF.

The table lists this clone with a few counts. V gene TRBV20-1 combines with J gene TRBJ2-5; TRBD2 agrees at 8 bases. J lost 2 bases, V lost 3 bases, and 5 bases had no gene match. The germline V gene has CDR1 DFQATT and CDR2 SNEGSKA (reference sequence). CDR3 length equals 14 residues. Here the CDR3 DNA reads TGCAGTGCTAGTGAGGCGGGAGGACAAGAGACCCAGTACTTC. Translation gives CSASEAGGQETQYF.

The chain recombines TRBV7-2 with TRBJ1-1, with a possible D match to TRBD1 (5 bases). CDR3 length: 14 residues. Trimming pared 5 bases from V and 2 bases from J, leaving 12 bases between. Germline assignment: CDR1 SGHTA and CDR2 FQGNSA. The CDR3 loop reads CASSLPDRNTEAFF. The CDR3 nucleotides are TGTGCCAGCAGCCTACCCGACAGAAACACTGAAGCTTTCTTT.

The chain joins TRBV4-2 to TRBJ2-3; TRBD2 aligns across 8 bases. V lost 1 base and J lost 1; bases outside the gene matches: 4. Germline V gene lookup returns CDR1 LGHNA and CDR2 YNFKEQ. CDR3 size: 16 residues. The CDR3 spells CASSQAGGHRTDTQYF. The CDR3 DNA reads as TGTGCCAGCAGCCAAGCGGGGGGGCACCGCACAGATACGCAGTATTTT.

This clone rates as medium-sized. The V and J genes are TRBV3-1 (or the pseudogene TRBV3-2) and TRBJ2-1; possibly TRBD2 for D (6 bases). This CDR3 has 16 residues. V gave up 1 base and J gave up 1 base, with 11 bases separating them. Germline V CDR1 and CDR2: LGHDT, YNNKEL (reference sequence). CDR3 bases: TGTGCCAGCAGCCAAGTTTGGGACTCTTCCTACAATGAGCAGTTCTTC. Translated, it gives CASSQVWDSSYNEQFF.

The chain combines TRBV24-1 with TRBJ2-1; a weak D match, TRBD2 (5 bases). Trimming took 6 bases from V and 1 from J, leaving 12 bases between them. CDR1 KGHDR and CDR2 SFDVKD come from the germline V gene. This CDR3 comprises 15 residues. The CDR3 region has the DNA TGTGCCACCAGTCCCGCGGGCTCTTCCTACAATGAGCAGTTCTTC. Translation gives CATSPAGSSYNEQFF.

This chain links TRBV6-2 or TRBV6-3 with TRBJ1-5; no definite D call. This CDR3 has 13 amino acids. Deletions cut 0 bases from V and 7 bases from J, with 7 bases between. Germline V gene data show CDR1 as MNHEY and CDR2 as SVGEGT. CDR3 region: CASSYSRMQPQHF. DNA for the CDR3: TGTGCCAGCAGTTACTCTCGTATGCAGCCCCAGCATTTT.

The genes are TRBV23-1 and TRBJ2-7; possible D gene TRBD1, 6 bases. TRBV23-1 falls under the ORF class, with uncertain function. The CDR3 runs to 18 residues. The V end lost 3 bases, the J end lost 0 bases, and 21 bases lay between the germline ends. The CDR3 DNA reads TGCGCCAGCAGTCATGGACGCCCCCAGACAGGCCTCTCCTACGAGCAGTACTTC. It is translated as CASSHGRPQTGLSYEQYF.

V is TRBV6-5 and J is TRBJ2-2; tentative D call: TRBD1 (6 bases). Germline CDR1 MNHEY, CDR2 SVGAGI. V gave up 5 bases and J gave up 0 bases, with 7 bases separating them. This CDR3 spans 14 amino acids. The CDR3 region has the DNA TGTGCCAGCAGTCGGACAGCGAACACCGGGGAGCTGTTTTTT. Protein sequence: CASSRTANTGELFF.

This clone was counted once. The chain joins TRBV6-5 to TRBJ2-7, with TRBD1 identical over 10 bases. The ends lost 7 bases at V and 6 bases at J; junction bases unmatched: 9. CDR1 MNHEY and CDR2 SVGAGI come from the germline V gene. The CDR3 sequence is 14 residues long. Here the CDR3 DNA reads TGTGCCAGCAAACCGGGACAGGGGTTTCGCGAGCAGTACTTC. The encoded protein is CASKPGQGFREQYF.

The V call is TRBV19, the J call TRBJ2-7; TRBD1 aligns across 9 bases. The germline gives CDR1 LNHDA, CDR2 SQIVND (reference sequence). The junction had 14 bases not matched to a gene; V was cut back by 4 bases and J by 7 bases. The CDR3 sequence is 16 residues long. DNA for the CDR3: TGTGCCAGTAGTAAAATCCAGGGACAGGGTCTTGGGGAGCAGTACTTC. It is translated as CASSKIQGQGLGEQYF.

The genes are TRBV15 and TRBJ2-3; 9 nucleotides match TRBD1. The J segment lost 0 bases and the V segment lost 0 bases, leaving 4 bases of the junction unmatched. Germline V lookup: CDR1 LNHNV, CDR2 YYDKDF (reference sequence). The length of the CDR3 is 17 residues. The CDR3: CATSREGQGPSTDTQYF. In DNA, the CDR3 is TGTGCCACCAGCAGAGAGGGACAGGGCCCTAGCACAGATACGCAGTATTTT.

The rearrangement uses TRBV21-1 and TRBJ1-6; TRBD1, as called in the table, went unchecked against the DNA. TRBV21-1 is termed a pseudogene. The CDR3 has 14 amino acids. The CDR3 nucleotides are TGTGCCAGCAGCACCTCAGGGGAACGATCACCCCTCCACTTT. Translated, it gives CASSTSGERSPLHF.

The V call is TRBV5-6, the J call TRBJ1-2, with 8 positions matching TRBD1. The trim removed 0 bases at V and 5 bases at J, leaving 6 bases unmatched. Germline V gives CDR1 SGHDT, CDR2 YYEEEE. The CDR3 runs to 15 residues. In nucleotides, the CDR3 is TGTGCCAGCAGCTTGGTGACAGGGGAGAATTATGGCTACACCTTC. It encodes CASSLVTGENYGYTF.